This entry lists 10 T cell receptor beta chains sequenced from one sample in a study of radiation and T cells in renal cell carcinoma. Sample time point: blood 2 weeks post-SBRT. As for treatment: 15 Gy SBRT to primary tumor, nephrectomy 4 weeks later. Clones were sequenced by immunoSEQ multiplex PCR, and TCRdb holds only the in-frame ones, with some missing. The table includes 100,000 to 150,000 clones, 81% detected once. Sequenced material: blood, taken from a patient whose treatment included radiotherapy and nephrectomy. The receptors were gathered from a man between 50 and 59 years old with renal cell carcinoma.

This rearrangement joins TRBV29-1 to TRBJ1-5; tentatively, D is TRBD1 (5 bases). This CDR3 comprises 13 residues. Trimming took off 6 bases at V and 0 bases at J, with 9 bases between the two ends. In germline, CDR1 is SQVTM, CDR2 ANQGSEA. CDR3 in DNA: TGCAGCGTCGGGACGTCTAGCAATCAGCCCCAGCATTTT. It translates to CSVGTSSNQPQHF.

J is TRBJ2-1 and V is TRBV4-1, with a tentative D call TRBD2 (7 bases). The CDR3 contains 15 residues. Between the trimmed V and J ends, which lost 5 bases and 4 bases, there was a span of 15 bases. The germline CDR1 and CDR2 sequences are MGHRA and YSYEKL. This chain's CDR3 is CASSEIRGAYNEQFF. CDR3 bases: TGCGCCAGCAGCGAAATCCGGGGGGCGTACAATGAGCAGTTCTTC.

This rearrangement joins TRBV10-3 to TRBJ2-2, with D possibly being TRBD2 (5 bases). The CDR3 loop spans 14 amino acids. The germline V gene has CDR1 ENHRY and CDR2 SYGVKD. Deletions cut 6 bases from V and 1 base from J, with 9 bases between. The CDR3 coding sequence is TGTGCCATCAGGGACGGGGTGAACACCGGGGAGCTGTTTTTT. Protein product: CAIRDGVNTGELFF.

This chain joins TRBV7-9 and TRBJ2-7; D is ambiguous. Trimming cost V 5 bases and J 2 bases, with 7 bases left between them. Germline CDR1 and CDR2: SEHNR and FQNEAQ (reference sequence). The CDR3 is 12 amino acids. In nucleotides, the CDR3 is TGTGCCAGCAGCAGGAACCCCTACGAGCAGTACTTC. The encoded protein is CASSRNPYEQYF.

The chain links TRBV6-5 to TRBJ2-1; D remains unclear. CDR3 length equals 14 residues. V dropped 3 bases and J dropped 8 bases, with 14 bases sitting between them. The germline V gene has CDR1 MNHEY and CDR2 SVGAGI. The CDR3, as DNA: TGTGCCAGCAGTTATGCGGAGCAGGCCTATGAGCAGTTCTTC. Translation gives CASSYAEQAYEQFF.

The chain employs TRBV10-3 and TRBJ1-1, with unresolved D. Trimming removed 7 bases from V and 0 bases from J, with 9 bases in between. The CDR3 consists of 13 residues. Germline V gene sequence: CDR1 ENHRY, CDR2 SYGVKD. The CDR3 here is CAITPALNTEAFF. For the CDR3, the DNA is TGTGCCATCACCCCCGCTCTGAACACTGAAGCTTTCTTT.

This clone appeared a single time. The CDR3 DNA follows: TGTGCCAGCAGCCCCACGGGGGTTAGGACCGGGGAGCTGTTTTTT. It translates to CASSPTGVRTGELFF. The genes are TRBV6-5 and TRBJ2-2; possibly TRBD2 for D (6 bases). Germline V gene sequence: CDR1 MNHEY, CDR2 SVGAGI. The CDR3 sequence is 15 residues long. Deletions cut 6 bases from V and 5 bases from J, with 16 bases between.

The V call is TRBV5-4, the J call TRBJ1-2; 9 bases are shared with TRBD1. Germline V gene sequence: CDR1 SGHNT, CDR2 YYREEE (reference sequence). This CDR3 region has 14 residues. Losses at the gene ends were 5 bases for V and 6 bases for J; bases not matched to a gene: 8. The chain's CDR3 is CASRGAGQGHGYTF. For the CDR3, the DNA is TGTGCCAGCAGGGGGGCGGGACAGGGTCATGGCTACACCTTC. Looking up the rest from reference TRBV5-4 and TRBJ1-2 gives the full variable domain: ETGVTQSPTHLIKTRGQQVTLRCSSQSGHNTVSWYQQALGQGPQFIFQYYREEENGRGNFPPRFSGLQFPNYSSELNVNALELDDSALYLCASRGAGQGHGYTFGSGTRLTVV.

This chain connects TRBV18 to TRBJ1-1, with 11 bases aligning to TRBD1. Trimming took 3 bases from V and 6 from J; bases not matched to a gene: 0. Germline V CDR1 and CDR2: KGHSH, LQKENI. CDR3 length: 13 residues. The CDR3 protein is CASSPGQGAEAFF. CDR3 DNA: TGTGCCAGCTCACCGGGACAGGGGGCTGAAGCTTTCTTT.

The V and J genes are TRBV5-1 and TRBJ1-5, with D unresolved. Looked up from germline, CDR1 is SGHRS and CDR2 is YFSETQ. This CDR3 contains 14 residues. V gave up 0 bases and J gave up 2 bases, with 6 bases separating them. This CDR3 reads CASSLGGRNQPQHF. The CDR3 DNA sequence: TGCGCCAGCAGCTTGGGAGGGCGCAATCAGCCCCAGCATTTT.